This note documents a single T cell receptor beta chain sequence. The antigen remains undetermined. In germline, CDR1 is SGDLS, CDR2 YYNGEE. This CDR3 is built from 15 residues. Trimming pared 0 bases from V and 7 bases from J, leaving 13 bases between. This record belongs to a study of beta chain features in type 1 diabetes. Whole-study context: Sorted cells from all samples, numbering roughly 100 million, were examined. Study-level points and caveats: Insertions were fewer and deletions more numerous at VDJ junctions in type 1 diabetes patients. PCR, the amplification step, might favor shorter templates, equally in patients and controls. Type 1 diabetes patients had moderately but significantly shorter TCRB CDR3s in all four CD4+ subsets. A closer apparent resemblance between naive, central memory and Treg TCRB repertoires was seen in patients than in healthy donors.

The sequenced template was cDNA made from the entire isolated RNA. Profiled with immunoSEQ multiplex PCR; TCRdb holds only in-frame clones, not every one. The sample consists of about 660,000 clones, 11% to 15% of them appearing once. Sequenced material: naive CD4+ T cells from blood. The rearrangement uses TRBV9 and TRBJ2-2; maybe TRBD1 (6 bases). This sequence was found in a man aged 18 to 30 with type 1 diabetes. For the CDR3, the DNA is TGTGCCAGCAGCGTAGTGCCAGGGGTAGGCGGGGAGCTGTTTTTT. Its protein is CASSVVPGVGGELFF.